This is a list of T cell receptor beta chains from one sample in a study of shared clonotypes between healthy human individuals. Here immunoSEQ multiplex PCR was the method, and the copy in TCRdb shows in-frame clones only, minus some. The sample consists of approximately 2.4 million clones, around 95% of them appearing once. The sample taken for sequencing was naive CD4+ T cells sorted from blood. These receptors were obtained from a man between 18 and 35 years old in good health. Each CDR3 is given with its conserved first and last residue.

v_gene | CDR3aa
TRBV7-7 | CASSWGRGLEEETQYF
TRBV5-1 | CASSLAGADGAEAFF
TRBV6-5 | CASSYQLSRATEAFF
TRBV28 | CASSLREKRKNIQYF
TRBV7-9 | CASSSRGSSGGQETQYF
TRBV7-2 | CASSFGSRDNSPLHF
TRBV28 | CASSPGDNTETQYF
TRBV30 | CAWSVGTAAGYTF
TRBV6-6 | CASIEKGAVGGYTF
TRBV27 | CASSSRTGMRNFDYSNQPQHF
TRBV11-3 | CASSLDRGNEQFF
TRBV19 | CASSPASGGRYEQYF
TRBV6-6 | CASSPFGAASTDTQYF
TRBV5-1 | CASSLGAEAREKLFF
TRBV30 | CAWREGASYNEQFF
TRBV28 | CASSERRNTEAFF
TRBV7-9 | CASAIREKLFF
TRBV12-5 | CASGLAPGGQKKYEQYF
TRBV6-1 | CASSWGDTEAFF
TRBV20-1 | CSAAGTLEVF
TRBV10-2 | CASSAGTGKSEQYF
TRBV7-2 | CASSHDGESSYNSPLHF
TRBV11-2 | CASSRQRLGTGETQYF
TRBV5-1 | CASSNTGEGIHPLHF
TRBV5-1 | CASSFSSPNEKLFF
TRBV10-3 | CAISGGMNTEAFF
TRBV6-5 | CASSYSAGVHTEAFF
TRBV7-9 | CASSTGDSPNEKLFF
TRBV28 | CASKQGAKYEQYF
TRBV25-1 | CASSAGKSPLHF
TRBV7-2 | CASSSLAGSSYEQYF
TRBV6-5 | CASSWGAEQFF
TRBV9 | CASSPGGSWSEMTGAFF
TRBV18 | CASSPRQGFGGNTEAFF
TRBV6-6 | CASSSARDNEQFF
TRBV7-9 | CASSLGTGGKETQYF
TRBV18 | CASSPGAQRNTEAFF
TRBV5-4 | CASRPTSGGAQETQYF
TRBV14 | CASSQDRILGYTF
TRBV19 | CASRRQASYEQYF
TRBV14 | CASSRQGASGELFF
TRBV2 | CASSEMGTAAF
TRBV4-2 | CASSQQTGQNTEAFF
TRBV5-1 | CASSLGPQGFSSYNEQFF
TRBV7-3 | CASSLTKGSSGGSTDTQYF
TRBV5-4 | CASSLGTVPNEKLFF
TRBV5-1 | CASSSGQGGGYTF
TRBV2 | CASSSPGLDTYEQYF
TRBV28 | CASRPWTGSDTGELFF
TRBV29-1 | CSFFSRASASTDTQYF
TRBV7-2 | CASSNKGPTTDTQYF
TRBV5-1 | CASSLAVEYNSPLHF
TRBV27 | CASSLSSDYGYTF
TRBV7-2 | CASSLVGLAKAYEQYF
TRBV7-9 | CASSRPPGNTIYF
TRBV30 | CAWSAGLWETQYF
TRBV19 | CASSPVVGLADTQYF
TRBV14 | CASSSRGLVASSYNEQFF
TRBV10-1 | CASRTTDSQAGGPVYEQYF